This is a list of T cell receptor beta chains from one sample in a study of T cell responses to AZD1222 COVID-19 vaccine. Assay used: immunoSEQ multiplex PCR; TCRdb lists only in-frame clones, some missing. The table lists around 120,000 clones, approximately 90% of them singletons. Sample: peripheral blood, taken on day 0 of MenACWY control vaccination. The receptor set was obtained from an adult in good health. Both conserved end residues are part of each CDR3. Fields, in order: V gene, clone size, D gene, J gene, CDR3 DNA, CDR3 protein. A D gene is named only where the DNA matches it firmly. A clone size is listed for some rows: how often the clone was seen (once, few, many), or a class if it is expanded.

TRBV5-1	NA	NA	TRBJ1-5	TGCGCCAGCAGCTTGGGTACAGGGTATCAGCCCCAGCATTTT	CASSLGTGYQPQHF
TRBV19	NA	NA	TRBJ1-1	TGTGCCAGTAGTATGGTGGGGGGGTCTGAAGCTTTCTTT	CASSMVGGSEAFF
TRBV11-3	NA	NA	TRBJ1-3	TGTGCCAGCAGTTCAACAGGGACTGCGTCTGGAAACACCATATATTTT	CASSSTGTASGNTIYF
TRBV6-5	NA	NA	TRBJ2-5	TGTGCCAGCAGGGAGGACAGCCACCAAACGGAGACCCAGTACTTC	CASREDSHQTETQYF
TRBV11-3	once	TRBD2	TRBJ2-1	TGTGCCAGCAGCTTTGGGGGAGGGAATGAGCAGTTCTTC	CASSFGGGNEQFF
TRBV7-9	NA	NA	TRBJ2-4	TGTGCCAGCAGCTCACCACTAGCCAAAAACATTCAGTACTTC	CASSSPLAKNIQYF
TRBV5-6	NA	NA	TRBJ1-1	TGTGCCAGCAGCTTGTGGCAGGTAAGAGGAGCTTTCTTT	CASSLWQVRGAFF
TRBV19	NA	TRBD1	TRBJ1-4	TGTGCCAGTAGTAAGGGACAGGGGGCAGCTAATGAAAAACTGTTTTTT	CASSKGQGAANEKLFF
TRBV29-1	few	NA	TRBJ1-3	TGCAGCGTTGTCAAGCAGGGGACAAACACCATATATTTT	CSVVKQGTNTIYF
TRBV4-1	NA	NA	TRBJ1-2	TGCGCCAGCAGCCAAGCGGCAGTCCAGGGCTCCTTTGGTGGCTACACCTTC	CASSQAAVQGSFGGYTF
TRBV7-3	NA	TRBD2	TRBJ2-1	TGTGCCAGCAGCTTAACGCGGACTAGCGGAGACTACAATGAGCAGTTCTTC	CASSLTRTSGDYNEQFF
TRBV7-2	NA	NA	TRBJ2-3	TGTGCCAGCAGCCCATACGCAGATACGCAGTATTTT	CASSPYADTQYF
TRBV14	NA	NA	TRBJ1-6	TGTGCCAGCAGCCAAGATCTATCATCACCCCTCCACTTT	CASSQDLSSPLHF
TRBV7-9	once	NA	TRBJ2-7	TGTGCCAGCAGCTTAGTCCACAGACCCTACGAGCAGTACTTC	CASSLVHRPYEQYF
TRBV12-3/TRBV12-4	NA	NA	TRBJ1-4	TGTGCCAGCAGTTTAAGTGAAAAACTGTTTTTT	CASSLSEKLFF
TRBV15	NA	TRBD2	TRBJ2-7	TGTGCCACCAGCAAAATCGGACTAGCGGGTGGAACCTACGAGCAGTACTTC	CATSKIGLAGGTYEQYF
TRBV5-1	NA	TRBD2	TRBJ2-7	TGCGCCAGCAGCTTGGGGACTAGCGGGACTTACGAGCAGTACTTC	CASSLGTSGTYEQYF
TRBV4-1	NA	NA	TRBJ1-1	TGCGCCAGCAGCCACATACGGAGTACGACGAACACTGAAGCTTTCTTT	CASSHIRSTTNTEAFF
TRBV28	NA	NA	TRBJ1-1	TGTGCCAGCAGTCAACCCGGGACGATGACTGAAGCTTTCTTT	CASSQPGTMTEAFF
TRBV9	few	NA	TRBJ1-5	TGTGCCAGCAGCGTAGTGGGGGAGGAGACCCTAGAATATTATAGCAATCAGCCCCAGCATTTT	CASSVVGEETLEYYSNQPQHF
TRBV5-1	NA	TRBD1	TRBJ1-6	TGCGCCAGCAGCCTGGGACAGGGAGCTGGAGTCCGTGTTTCACCCCTCCACTTT	CASSLGQGAGVRVSPLHF
TRBV6-2/TRBV6-3	once	NA	TRBJ2-7	TGTGCCAGCAGTGCCTCAGGGCCCATTCGATTGCAGTACTTC	CASSASGPIRLQYF
TRBV19	NA	TRBD1	TRBJ2-7	TGTGCCAGTAGTACCTTCTCGACAGGGGACGAGCAGTACTTC	CASSTFSTGDEQYF
TRBV3-1/TRBV3-2	NA	TRBD2	TRBJ2-1	TGTGCCAGCAGCCGGAGGACTAGCGGGAGTAGCAATGAGCAGTTCTTC	CASSRRTSGSSNEQFF
TRBV19	NA	NA	TRBJ1-1	TGTGCCAGTAGCGGAGGAATGAACACTGAAGCTTTCTTT	CASSGGMNTEAFF
TRBV9	once	NA	TRBJ2-3	TGTGCCAGCAGCGTACGACTTGACGGTGTGGATACGCAGTATTTT	CASSVRLDGVDTQYF
TRBV7-2	once	TRBD2	TRBJ2-7	TGTGCCAGCAGCTTAGGCCCCCCGGCTAGCGGGAGCTACGAGCAGTACTTC	CASSLGPPASGSYEQYF
TRBV25-1	NA	NA	TRBJ2-7	TGTGCCAGCAGTGAACCTCGGAAATACGAGCAGTACTTC	CASSEPRKYEQYF
TRBV4-3	NA	NA	TRBJ1-1	TGCGCCAGCAGCCAAGATTCGGCAGGAGCCACTGAAGCTTTCTTT	CASSQDSAGATEAFF
TRBV5-6	NA	NA	TRBJ1-3	TGTGCCAGCAGCTCCCAAACAGGGTCTGGAAACACCATATATTTT	CASSSQTGSGNTIYF
TRBV28	NA	TRBD1	TRBJ1-1	TGTGCCAGCAGTCCAGGACAGGGGTCCACTGAAGCTTTCTTT	CASSPGQGSTEAFF
TRBV5-1	NA	TRBD2	TRBJ2-2	TGCGCCAGCAGCTTAGGCCCGGGACTAGCGGGAGGGCGGAAAACGAACACCGGGGAGCTGTTTTTT	CASSLGPGLAGGRKTNTGELFF
TRBV27	NA	NA	TRBJ2-4	TGTGCCAGCAGTTTTAGTTGGGGATTAGCCAAAAACATTCAGTACTTC	CASSFSWGLAKNIQYF
TRBV12-5	NA	NA	TRBJ2-7	TGTGCTAGTGGACCCCAGGGAAGCGAGCAGTACTTC	CASGPQGSEQYF
TRBV7-9	NA	NA	TRBJ1-3	TGTGCCAGCAGCTTAGAGATCATAACTGGAAACACCATATATTTT	CASSLEIITGNTIYF
TRBV25-1	NA	TRBD1	TRBJ1-1	TGTGCCAGCAGTGAACTGGGACAGCTGAACACTGAAGCTTTCTTT	CASSELGQLNTEAFF
TRBV7-9	NA	TRBD1	TRBJ1-2	TGTGCCAGCAGCTTAGATTGGACAGGGGGCAATGGCTACACCTTC	CASSLDWTGGNGYTF
TRBV10-2	once	NA	TRBJ1-2	TGCGCCAGCAGTGAGGAGGGCTATGGCTACACCTTC	CASSEEGYGYTF
TRBV6-5	NA	NA	TRBJ1-2	TGTGCCAGCAGTTACTCAAGTACCGGGGGCGCGGATGGCTACACCTTC	CASSYSSTGGADGYTF
TRBV29-1	once	NA	TRBJ2-7	TGCAGCGTTAGGAACTCCTACGAGCAGTACTTC	CSVRNSYEQYF
TRBV24-1	NA	TRBD2	TRBJ2-1	TGTGCCACCGGAGAGGGAGGGCAGGCCTACAATGAGCAGTTCTTC	CATGEGGQAYNEQFF
TRBV7-9	NA	NA	TRBJ1-1	TGTGCCAGCTCCCAGGAGCTCACTGAAGCTTTCTTT	CASSQELTEAFF